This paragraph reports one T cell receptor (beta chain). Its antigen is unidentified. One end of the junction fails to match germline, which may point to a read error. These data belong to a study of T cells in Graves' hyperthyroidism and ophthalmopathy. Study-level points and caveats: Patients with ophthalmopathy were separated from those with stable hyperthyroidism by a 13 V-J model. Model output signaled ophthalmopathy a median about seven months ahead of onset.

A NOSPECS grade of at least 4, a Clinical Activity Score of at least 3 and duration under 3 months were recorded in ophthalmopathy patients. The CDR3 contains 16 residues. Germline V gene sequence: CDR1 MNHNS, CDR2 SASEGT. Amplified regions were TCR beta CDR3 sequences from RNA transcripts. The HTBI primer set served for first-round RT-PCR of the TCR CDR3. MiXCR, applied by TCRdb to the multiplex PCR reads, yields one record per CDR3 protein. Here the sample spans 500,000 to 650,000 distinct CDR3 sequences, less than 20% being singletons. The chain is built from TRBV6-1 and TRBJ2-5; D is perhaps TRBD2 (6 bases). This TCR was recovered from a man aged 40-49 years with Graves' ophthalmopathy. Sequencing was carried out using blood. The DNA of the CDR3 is TGTGCCATCAGTGAGTCCTGGAGGGGCACCGGGGAGACCCAGTACTTC. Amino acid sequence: CAISESWRGTGETQYF.